A single sample is the source of the 8 T cell receptor beta chains below, sequenced in a study of blood T cell repertoires in COVID-19. TCRdb's table, derived via immunoSEQ multiplex PCR, lists solely in-frame clones and lacks some. The table shows approximately 270,000 clones, with 85% to 90% occurring only once. Sequenced sample: PBMCs or T cells enriched from blood (not recorded which). These receptors all stem from a woman aged 25-40 years with acute COVID-19.

V and J are TRBV6-6 and TRBJ2-7; 10 positions match TRBD2. J lost 3 bases, V lost 6 bases, and 8 bases had no gene match. CDR1 is MNHNY and CDR2 is SVGAGI in the germline V gene (reference sequence). There are 15 residues in the CDR3. The CDR3: CASSSGTSDYYEQYF. CDR3 nucleotides: TGTGCCAGCAGCTCCGGGACTAGCGACTACTACGAGCAGTACTTC.

The rearrangement links TRBV14 to TRBJ1-1; no clear D gene. Germline V gene data show CDR1 as SGHDN and CDR2 as FVKESK. Deletions cut 4 bases from V and 0 bases from J, with 6 bases between. The CDR3 runs to 13 residues. The CDR3 coding sequence is TGTGCCAGCAGCCGTACGGTGAACACTGAAGCTTTCTTT. It specifies CASSRTVNTEAFF.

This clone was picked up one time. This chain uses TRBV11-1 with TRBJ1-1; D is unclear. From germline, CDR1 is SGHAT and CDR2 FQDESV (reference sequence). There are 14 residues in the CDR3. Between the trimmed V and J ends, which lost 1 base and 4 bases, there was a span of 10 bases. CDR3: CASSLVTGSTEAFF. The CDR3 bases are TGTGCCAGCAGCTTAGTGACGGGGAGCACTGAAGCTTTCTTT.

The rearrangement joins TRBV5-8 to TRBJ2-1; 14 bases map to TRBD2. The CDR3 is 20 amino acids. Germline CDR1 is SGHTS and CDR2 is YDEGEE. V lost 0 bases and J lost 4; bases outside the gene matches: 12. This CDR3 is CASSLDGGTSGGELYNEQFF. The DNA of the CDR3 is TGTGCCAGCAGCTTGGATGGCGGGACTAGCGGGGGTGAATTATACAATGAGCAGTTCTTC.

The chain links TRBV5-6 to TRBJ2-1; 13 nucleotides align to TRBD2. This CDR3 region has 14 residues. CDR1 SGHDT and CDR2 YYEEEE come from the germline V gene. The trim removed 3 bases at V and 11 bases at J, leaving 5 bases unmatched. The CDR3 DNA follows: TGTGCCAGCAGCTCTGGGGGGACTAGCGGGAAGCAGTTCTTC. This gives the protein CASSSGGTSGKQFF.

The gene calls are TRBV5-1 and TRBJ2-7; TRBD2 agrees at 7 bases. Per germline, CDR1 SGHRS and CDR2 YFSETQ. The V and J ends lost 5 bases and 0 bases, in that order; junction bases with no gene match: 5. The CDR3 spans 14 residues. The chain's CDR3 is CASRPAGSSYEQYF. The DNA for the CDR3 is TGCGCCAGCAGACCAGCGGGGAGCTCCTACGAGCAGTACTTC.

This clone was detected once. The chain joins TRBV7-9 to TRBJ2-3; possibly TRBD2 for D (6 bases). This CDR3 comprises 15 residues. CDR1 and CDR2 (germline): SEHNR, FQNEAQ (reference sequence). Trimming left V 3 bases short and J 1 base short, with 11 bases between. The chain's CDR3 is CASSLSSERTDTQYF. In nucleotides, the CDR3 is TGTGCCAGCAGCTTGTCTAGCGAGCGCACAGATACGCAGTATTTT.

The rearrangement links TRBV4-1 to TRBJ1-2; D is unresolved. Between the trimmed V and J ends, which lost 0 bases and 4 bases, there was a span of 15 bases. Germline V gene lookup returns CDR1 MGHRA and CDR2 YSYEKL. The CDR3 totals 16 residues. The CDR3 region has the DNA TGCGCCAGCAGCCAAGATCAAATCAGACTTGGCTATGGCTACACCTTC. This gives the protein CASSQDQIRLGYGYTF.